A single sample gave rise to the 15 T cell receptor beta chains below, sequenced in a study of T cell repertoires in cytomegalovirus infection. From the reads, TCRdb called clonotypes with MiXCR, one entry per CDR3 protein. The top ten hold around 8.1% of the sample, which has some 280,000 distinct CDR3 sequences, roughly 15% seen once. The source material was PBMCs. These receptors came from a human donor in good health (CMV status not recorded). Some clones in this sample may be carry-over from other donors' samples.

The chain employs TRBV5-1 and TRBJ2-7; 12 bases fit TRBD2. Germline V lookup: CDR1 SGHRS, CDR2 YFSETQ. CDR3 length: 18 amino acids. V lost 1 base to trimming and J lost 5 bases; unmatched junction nucleotides: 13. CDR3 loop: CASSLKSPTSGSWNEQYF. CDR3 nucleotide sequence: TGCGCCAGCAGCTTGAAGAGCCCGACTAGCGGGAGTTGGAACGAGCAGTACTTC.

This clonotype was detected ten times or more. The J gene is TRBJ2-1, the V gene TRBV19; tentatively, D is TRBD1 (6 bases). This CDR3 comprises 13 residues. Looked up from germline, CDR1 is LNHDA and CDR2 is SQIVND (reference sequence). V lost 5 bases and J 9 bases, leaving 14 bases between the germline ends. Here the CDR3 DNA reads TGTGCCAGTAGTGAGGACAGTCACGGTGAGCAGTTCTTC. Residues: CASSEDSHGEQFF.

The chain carries TRBV20-1 and TRBJ1-5, with 8 bases fitting TRBD1. The CDR3 contains 15 residues. The J segment lost 2 bases and the V segment lost 2 bases, leaving 5 bases of the junction unmatched. The germline V gene has CDR1 DFQATT and CDR2 SNEGSKA (reference sequence). The DNA of the CDR3 is TGCAGTGCTAGAAAAGGACAGGGCCGCAATCAGCCCCAGCATTTT. Translation gives CSARKGQGRNQPQHF.

The chain joins TRBV28 to TRBJ2-7; D is unresolved. In germline, CDR1 is MDHEN, CDR2 SYDVKM. V was clipped by 5 bases and J by 6 bases, with 11 bases between them. The CDR3 spans 12 residues. For the CDR3, the DNA is TGTGCCAGCAGTGGTCAAGTTAGCGAGCAGTACTTC. Encoded protein: CASSGQVSEQYF.

The sample holds a few counts of this clonotype. V and J are TRBV2 and TRBJ2-1, with D unresolved. V was clipped by 3 bases and J by 0 bases, with 9 bases between them. Germline V gene data show CDR1 as SNHLY and CDR2 as FYNNEI. The CDR3 has 15 amino acids. CDR3 bases: TGTGCCAGCAGTGATAGACGGAGCTCCTACAATGAGCAGTTCTTC. This translates into CASSDRRSSYNEQFF.

There are a few counts of this clonotype. The rearrangement uses TRBV6-5 and TRBJ2-1, with TRBD2 matching 13 bases. The J segment lost 8 bases and the V segment lost 6 bases, leaving 16 bases of the junction unmatched. This CDR3 contains 18 residues. Germline values: CDR1 MNHEY, CDR2 SVGAGI. CDR3 nucleotide sequence: TGTGCCAGCAGCCTAACTAGCGGGAGGGCCTCGGGGCTCCATGAGCAGTTCTTC. Its translation is CASSLTSGRASGLHEQFF.

The table lists this clonotype with many counts. The chain employs TRBV7-3 and TRBJ2-3; D remains ambiguous. Deletions cut 5 bases from V and 6 bases from J, with 15 bases between. The germline V gene has CDR1 SGHTA and CDR2 FQGTGA. This CDR3 is built from 14 residues. Written as DNA, the CDR3 is TGTGCCAGCAGCCCAACAACCGTCCCCGATACGCAGTATTTT. Translating it yields CASSPTTVPDTQYF.

The CDR3 nucleotides are TGTGCCAGCAGCTGGACAGCTCACTCTGGAAACACCATATATTTT. Translation gives CASSWTAHSGNTIYF. This chain uses TRBV27 with TRBJ1-3; perhaps TRBD1 as D (6 bases). V lost 6 bases and J lost 0, with 12 bases in between. CDR1 and CDR2 from the germline V gene are MNHEY and SMNVEV (reference sequence). The CDR3 spans 15 residues.

The chain joins TRBV7-6 to TRBJ2-5, with D unresolved. Germline loops: CDR1 SGHVS, CDR2 FNYEAQ. The length of the CDR3 is 12 residues. Trimming shortened V by 0 bases and J by 5 bases, and 4 bases separated the two germline ends. CDR3 sequence (DNA): TGTGCCAGCAGCTTAGCGTTGGAGACCCAGTACTTC. Protein sequence: CASSLALETQYF.

This chain joins TRBV18 and TRBJ2-7; 7 bases line up with TRBD1. In germline, CDR1 is KGHSH, CDR2 LQKENI. This CDR3 comprises 13 residues. V gave up 7 bases and J gave up 6 bases; unmatched junction bases: 9. DNA for the CDR3: TGTGCCAGCTGCGAAACAGGGGTAGGCGAGCAGTACTTC. Amino acids: CASCETGVGEQYF.

The chain has TRBV7-3 and TRBJ2-3; D gene ambiguous. CDR3 length: 12 amino acids. V lost 2 bases to trimming and J lost 9 bases, with 9 bases between them. Germline V gives CDR1 SGHTA, CDR2 FQGTGA. In nucleotides, the CDR3 is TGTGCCAGCAGCTTAGGAGTAGGGACGCAGTATTTT. It encodes CASSLGVGTQYF.

This clonotype was observed a handful of times. In DNA, the CDR3 is TGTGCTAGTGGTTTGGGAAGGGTTGGCTCAGACTATGGCTACACCTTC. As protein: CASGLGRVGSDYGYTF. The chain employs TRBV12-5 and TRBJ1-2; no firm D call. CDR3 length equals 16 residues. V lost 1 base, J lost 3 bases, and 15 bases lay in between. Germline loops: CDR1 LGHNT, CDR2 FRNRAP.

The table lists this clonotype with many counts. The genes are TRBV12-3 or TRBV12-4 and TRBJ2-6; D gene uncertain. V was pared by 5 bases and J by 4 bases, with 12 bases between. This CDR3 contains 15 residues. The CDR3: CASSPPSLGANVLTF. CDR3 sequence (DNA): TGTGCCAGCAGTCCGCCCTCTCTGGGGGCCAACGTCCTGACTTTC.

The gene calls are TRBV4-2 and TRBJ2-1, with 7 nucleotides matching TRBD1. The germline CDR1 and CDR2 sequences are LGHNA and YNFKEQ. V lost 4 bases and J lost 12; bases outside the gene matches: 12. This CDR3 spans 14 amino acids. CDR3 sequence reads: CASSLPGTVVTQFF. The DNA for the CDR3 is TGTGCCAGCAGCCTCCCCGGGACAGTCGTGACGCAGTTCTTC.

This clonotype was seen many times. J is TRBJ2-7 and V is TRBV24-1; possibly TRBD2 for D (6 bases). This CDR3 comprises 15 residues. V gave up 6 bases and J gave up 7 bases, with 21 bases separating them. Germline values: CDR1 KGHDR, CDR2 SFDVKD. DNA of the CDR3: TGTGCCACCAGTAACCCGGGAGAGAGGGGTCTGGAGCAGTACTTC. It translates to CATSNPGERGLEQYF.